These 32 T cell receptor beta chains were all obtained from the same sample, sequenced in a study of blood T cell repertoires in COVID-19. The data were produced by immunoSEQ multiplex PCR, yet TCRdb's version contains in-frame clones alone and is incomplete. Of over 200,000 clones in the sample, around 80% were seen once. Sequenced input: peripheral blood. The receptors derive from a woman of 80 years or more with active or convalescent COVID-19.

V usage is TRBV19 and J usage is TRBJ2-3; 9 bases align to TRBD1. CDR3 length: 14 residues. With V trimmed by 6 bases and J by 4 bases, 5 bases remained unmatched. Germline V gene data show CDR1 as LNHDA and CDR2 as SQIVND (reference sequence). The CDR3 region has the DNA TGTGCCAGTAGCTACGACAGGGGGGCAGATACGCAGTATTTT. As protein: CASSYDRGADTQYF.

The chain links TRBV9 to TRBJ2-1, with D perhaps TRBD1 (6 bases). The CDR3 is 13 residues long. Trimming shortened V by 0 bases and J by 12 bases, and 13 bases separated the two germline ends. The germline V gene encodes CDR1 SGDLS and CDR2 YYNGEE. This chain's CDR3 is CASSVGSGTRQFF. CDR3 nucleotides: TGTGCCAGCAGCGTAGGTAGTGGGACAAGGCAGTTCTTC.

The rearrangement joins TRBV7-9 to TRBJ2-3; TRBD2 aligns across 8 bases. This CDR3 region has 15 residues. The junction had 6 bases not matched to a gene; V was cut back by 6 bases and J by 1 base. CDR1 and CDR2 from the germline V gene are SEHNR and FQNEAQ (reference sequence). In DNA form, the CDR3 reads TGTGCCAGCAGGGGAGCGGGAGTGGGCACAGATACGCAGTATTTT. It is translated as CASRGAGVGTDTQYF.

The rearrangement uses TRBV5-1 and TRBJ2-7; TRBD2 agrees at 10 bases. The CDR3 contains 14 residues. Germline-derived CDR1 and CDR2 are SGHRS and YFSETQ. Trimming took 1 base from V and 6 from J; bases not matched to a gene: 4. The CDR3 nucleotides read TGCGCCAGCAGCTTGATGCTAGCGGGAGCCGAGCAGTACTTC. Its translation: CASSLMLAGAEQYF.

The rearrangement links TRBV27 to TRBJ1-4; maybe TRBD1 (6 bases). Trimming took 2 bases from V and 7 from J, leaving 11 bases between them. CDR1 and CDR2 from the germline V gene are MNHEY and SMNVEV (reference sequence). This CDR3 spans 14 amino acids. The CDR3: CASSLGGAGEKLFF. CDR3 bases: TGTGCCAGCAGTTTAGGGGGGGCTGGTGAAAAACTGTTTTTT.

With regard to this clone: Other nucleotide sequences in the sample specify the same CDR3. V is TRBV28 and J is TRBJ1-5; D gene unclear. CDR3 length: 14 amino acids. Germline V gene data show CDR1 as MDHEN and CDR2 as SYDVKM. V lost 3 bases to trimming and J lost 5 bases, with 11 bases between them. The CDR3 nucleotides are TGTGCCAGCAGTTTTGGGCAGAGACATCAGCCCCAGCATTTT. As protein: CASSFGQRHQPQHF.

The chain joins TRBV14 to TRBJ2-3; tentatively, D is TRBD2 (5 bases). The germline CDR1 and CDR2 sequences are SGHDN and FVKESK. The CDR3 contains 14 residues. The germline V and J ends were trimmed by 6 bases and 3 bases, with 13 bases remaining between them. The CDR3 sequence: CASRSAGRTDTQYF. CDR3 nucleotides: TGTGCCAGCAGGTCGGCGGGCAGGACAGATACGCAGTATTTT.

The count of this clone is one. This chain connects TRBV13 to TRBJ2-7, with TRBD2 identical over 7 bases. Germline loops: CDR1 PRHDT, CDR2 FYEKMQ (reference sequence). V dropped 3 bases and J dropped 1; count of bases not matched to a gene: 9. The length of the CDR3 is 16 residues. The DNA for the CDR3 is TGTGCCAGCAGCTTCAGCGGGGTTAGGGGATCCTACGAGCAGTACTTC. Its protein is CASSFSGVRGSYEQYF.

This sequence joins TRBV5-1 and TRBJ1-4, with D hard to call. The CDR3 runs 15 residues. CDR1 SGHRS and CDR2 YFSETQ come from the germline V gene. The V and J ends lost 0 bases and 3 bases respectively, with 9 bases between them. CDR3 protein: CASSLAGISNEKLFF. In DNA, the CDR3 is TGCGCCAGCAGCTTGGCGGGGATCTCTAATGAAAAACTGTTTTTT.

V and J are TRBV2 and TRBJ2-7; maybe TRBD1 (6 bases). Germline-derived CDR1 and CDR2 are SNHLY and FYNNEI. There are 17 residues in the CDR3. Trimming cost V 5 bases and J 0 bases, with 20 bases left between them. Here the CDR3 reads CASSPQRGSPYSYEQYF. The CDR3 DNA reads TGTGCCAGCAGTCCCCAAAGGGGGTCACCATACTCCTACGAGCAGTACTTC.

The V call is TRBV7-3, the J call TRBJ2-6; tentative D call: TRBD1 (5 bases). Deletions cut 2 bases from V and 2 bases from J, with 7 bases between. CDR1 is SGHTA and CDR2 is FQGTGA in the germline V gene. The CDR3 spans 15 residues. The DNA for the CDR3 is TGTGCCAGCAGCTTAGACAGTACTGGGGCCAACGTCCTGACTTTC. It translates to CASSLDSTGANVLTF.

V is TRBV2 and J is TRBJ2-7, with TRBD1 identical over 8 bases. The germline CDR1 and CDR2 sequences are SNHLY and FYNNEI. There are 13 residues in the CDR3. V lost 6 bases and J lost 3; bases outside the gene matches: 4. The CDR3 DNA reads TGTGCCAGCAGCGTGGACAGGGACTACGAGCAGTACTTC. It specifies CASSVDRDYEQYF.

The chain carries TRBV2 and TRBJ2-7; 8 nucleotides match TRBD1. J lost 1 base, V lost 11 bases, and 7 bases had no gene match. The CDR3 has 13 residues. Germline CDR1 reads SNHLY; CDR2 reads FYNNEI. The CDR3 DNA is TGTGCCGGAACAGGGGGTCTTTCCTACGAGCAGTACTTC. Translated: CAGTGGLSYEQYF.

The J gene is TRBJ2-4, the V gene TRBV5-4; D unclear. Germline assignment: CDR1 SGHNT and CDR2 YYREEE (reference sequence). V dropped 0 bases and J dropped 4 bases, with 8 bases sitting between them. The CDR3 has 14 residues. This CDR3 is CASSLGQRKNIQYF. CDR3 DNA sequence: TGTGCCAGCAGCTTGGGACAAAGGAAAAACATTCAGTACTTC. The full variable domain, rest sourced from reference TRBV5-4 and TRBJ2-4, is ETGVTQSPTHLIKTRGQQVTLRCSSQSGHNTVSWYQQALGQGPQFIFQYYREEENGRGNFPPRFSGLQFPNYSSELNVNALELDDSALYLCASSLGQRKNIQYFGAGTRLSVL.

The rearrangement joins TRBV11-3 to TRBJ2-1; 13 bases line up with TRBD2. CDR1 SGHNT and CDR2 YENEEA come from the germline V gene. The CDR3 spans 15 residues. Germline trimming cut 5 bases from V and 7 bases from J; bases unmatched to any gene: 5. CDR3 DNA: TGTGCCAGCAGCCTACTAGCGGGGGGGCGGAATGAGCAGTTCTTC. Translation: CASSLLAGGRNEQFF. The variable domain in full, with the rest retrieved from reference TRBV11-3 and TRBJ2-1, is EAGVVQSPRYKIIEKKQPVAFWCNPISGHNTLYWYLQNLGQGPELLIRYENEEAVDDSQLPKDRFSAERLKGVDSTLKIQPAELGDSAVYLCASSLLAGGRNEQFFGPGTRLTVL.

This sequence joins TRBV29-1 and TRBJ2-7; 8 positions agree with TRBD1. The CDR3 is 13 amino acids. V lost 4 bases, J lost 6 bases, and 8 bases stayed unmatched. Germline CDR1 SQVTM, CDR2 ANQGSEA. The CDR3 bases are TGCAGCGTTGCGCGCCGGGACAGGTCCGAGCAGTACTTC. It codes for CSVARRDRSEQYF.

The CDR3 DNA is TGTGCCAGCAGCCAAGGACTAGTAATCCCAGATACGCAGTATTTT. Encoded protein: CASSQGLVIPDTQYF. The chain couples TRBV7-3 to TRBJ2-3; 7 bases match TRBD2. V trimming: 5 bases; J trimming: 4 bases; junction bases outside the gene matches: 9. This CDR3 contains 15 residues. Germline loops: CDR1 SGHTA, CDR2 FQGTGA.

The gene calls are TRBV27 and TRBJ2-7; 8 bases agree with TRBD2. From germline, CDR1 is MNHEY and CDR2 SMNVEV (reference sequence). This CDR3 comprises 13 residues. Unmatched junction bases numbered 11, after V lost 10 bases and J lost 6 bases. The CDR3 is CATNSGAGGEQYF. Here the CDR3 DNA reads TGTGCCACCAATTCAGGGGCGGGGGGCGAGCAGTACTTC.

This clone was seen only once. J is TRBJ2-1 and V is TRBV9, with 10 bases aligning to TRBD2. Germline CDR1 SGDLS, CDR2 YYNGEE. The length of the CDR3 is 18 residues. V dropped 1 base and J dropped 8; count of bases not matched to a gene: 15. In nucleotides, the CDR3 is TGTGCCAGCAGCGTAACCCCTTCCCTAGCGGGGGTTTTTCATGAGCAGTTCTTC. It is translated as CASSVTPSLAGVFHEQFF.

The rearrangement links TRBV30 to TRBJ1-2; 8 bases fit TRBD1. Germline lookup yields CDR1 GTSNPN and CDR2 SVGIG (reference sequence). V was clipped by 8 bases and J by 4 bases; unmatched bases: 6. The CDR3 runs 12 residues. The CDR3 sequence is CAQTGTGYGYTF. In DNA, the CDR3 is TGTGCCCAGACTGGGACAGGCTATGGCTACACCTTC.

The chain couples TRBV6-5 to TRBJ1-2, with 8 positions matching TRBD1. The V and J ends lost 5 bases and 8 bases, in that order; junction bases with no gene match: 10. The CDR3 loop spans 14 amino acids. Germline V lookup: CDR1 MNHEY, CDR2 SVGAGI. The CDR3 sequence: CASSPLRGLSGYTF. CDR3 DNA sequence: TGTGCCAGCAGTCCTCTCAGGGGGCTATCAGGCTACACCTTC.

The chain uses TRBV15 and TRBJ2-5, with TRBD2 matching over 13 bases. Unmatched junction bases numbered 11, after V lost 5 bases and J lost 5 bases. CDR1 LNHNV and CDR2 YYDKDF come from the germline V gene (reference sequence). The CDR3 sequence is 17 residues long. In DNA form, the CDR3 reads TGTGCCACCAGCGGATCGACTAGCGGGGGGCCTAGGGAGACCCAGTACTTC. Its protein is CATSGSTSGGPRETQYF.

CDR3 bases: TGTGCCAGCAGCTTAGGTCCTGGCCGCTACGAGCAGTACTTC. This gives the protein CASSLGPGRYEQYF. The rearrangement uses TRBV7-9 and TRBJ2-7; D is unclear. This CDR3 has 14 amino acids. Trimming took 1 base from V and 3 from J, leaving 10 bases between them. From germline, CDR1 is SEHNR and CDR2 FQNEAQ (reference sequence).

The chain couples TRBV5-8 to TRBJ1-3; D uncertain. V lost 0 bases, J lost 7 bases, and 14 bases lay in between. This CDR3 is built from 15 residues. Germline assignment: CDR1 SGHTS and CDR2 YDEGEE. The CDR3 coding sequence is TGTGCCAGCAGCTTGGAAGAGGGCAGACGGAACACCATATATTTT. It yields the protein CASSLEEGRRNTIYF.

The rearrangement joins TRBV30 to TRBJ2-1; 14 nucleotides line up with TRBD2. This CDR3 is 15 amino acids long. The germline CDR1 and CDR2 sequences are GTSNPN and SVGIG (reference sequence). V gave up 2 bases and J gave up 7 bases; unmatched junction bases: 4. The CDR3 sequence: CAWSTGLAGENEQFF. In nucleotides, the CDR3 is TGTGCCTGGAGTACGGGACTAGCGGGAGAAAATGAGCAGTTCTTC.

The rearrangement joins TRBV5-5 to TRBJ2-7, with TRBD1 matching 9 bases. V was pared by 4 bases and J by 2 bases, with 4 bases of the junction left unmatched. The CDR3 totals 14 residues. Germline V lookup: CDR1 SGHKS, CDR2 YYEKEE (reference sequence). The CDR3 region is CASSTGTGTYEQYF. CDR3 in DNA: TGTGCCAGCAGCACCGGGACAGGGACCTACGAGCAGTACTTC.

The chain couples TRBV6-2 or TRBV6-3 to TRBJ1-1, with 7 bases lining up with TRBD1. CDR1 is MNHEY, CDR2 SVGEGT, per germline. Unmatched junction bases numbered 1, after V lost 5 bases and J lost 1 base. This CDR3 is 13 amino acids long. In nucleotides, the CDR3 is TGTGCCAGCAGTGGGACAGCGAACACTGAAGCTTTCTTT. Its translation: CASSGTANTEAFF.

The gene calls are TRBV2 and TRBJ1-4, with D tentatively TRBD1 (6 bases). The germline V gene encodes CDR1 SNHLY and CDR2 FYNNEI. V lost 6 bases, J lost 7 bases, and 15 bases lay in between. The CDR3 sequence is 14 residues long. CDR3 loop: CASRRDTGGEKLFF. CDR3 in DNA: TGTGCCAGCAGAAGGGACACCGGAGGTGAAAAACTGTTTTTT. The full variable domain, rest sourced from reference TRBV2 and TRBJ1-4, is EPEVTQTPSHQVTQMGQEVILRCVPISNHLYFYWYRQILGQKVEFLVSFYNNEISEKSEIFDDQFSVERPDGSNFTLKIRSTKLEDSAMYFCASRRDTGGEKLFFGSGTQLSVL.

This clone has only a few counts. CDR3 loop: CASSPIFLASGGNTGELFF. The DNA of the CDR3 is TGTGCCAGCAGTCCAATATTCTTGGCTAGCGGGGGGAACACCGGGGAGCTGTTTTTT. The chain couples TRBV27 to TRBJ2-2; 10 bases fit TRBD2. The germline gives CDR1 MNHEY, CDR2 SMNVEV (reference sequence). The CDR3 loop spans 19 amino acids. J was trimmed by 1 base and V by 5 bases; bases with no gene match: 13.

For the CDR3, the DNA is TGTGCCAGTAGTCGTATATCCGGGAGGAGACGGGGGGAGCTGTTTTTT. It translates to CASSRISGRRRGELFF. V usage is TRBV19 and J usage is TRBJ2-2, with 7 bases that match TRBD2. Germline V gene sequence: CDR1 LNHDA, CDR2 SQIVND (reference sequence). The junction had 14 bases not matched to a gene; V was cut back by 5 bases and J by 8 bases. This CDR3 has 16 amino acids.

This chain joins TRBV7-9 and TRBJ1-6, with D possibly TRBD1 on 5 matching bases. Germline V CDR1 and CDR2: SEHNR, FQNEAQ (reference sequence). The CDR3 is made up of 14 amino acids. V gave up 5 bases and J gave up 4 bases, with 9 bases separating them. CDR3 residues: CASSIDSYNSPLHF. The CDR3 DNA reads as TGTGCCAGCAGCATAGACAGTTATAATTCACCCCTCCACTTT.

The V call is TRBV7-2, the J call TRBJ1-6; D remains ambiguous. This CDR3 contains 14 residues. CDR1 is SGHTA, CDR2 FQGNSA, per germline. V dropped 1 base and J dropped 10 bases, with 11 bases sitting between them. The CDR3 spells CASSLVAGGSPLHF. The CDR3 DNA is TGTGCCAGCAGCTTAGTGGCGGGAGGGTCACCCCTCCACTTT.